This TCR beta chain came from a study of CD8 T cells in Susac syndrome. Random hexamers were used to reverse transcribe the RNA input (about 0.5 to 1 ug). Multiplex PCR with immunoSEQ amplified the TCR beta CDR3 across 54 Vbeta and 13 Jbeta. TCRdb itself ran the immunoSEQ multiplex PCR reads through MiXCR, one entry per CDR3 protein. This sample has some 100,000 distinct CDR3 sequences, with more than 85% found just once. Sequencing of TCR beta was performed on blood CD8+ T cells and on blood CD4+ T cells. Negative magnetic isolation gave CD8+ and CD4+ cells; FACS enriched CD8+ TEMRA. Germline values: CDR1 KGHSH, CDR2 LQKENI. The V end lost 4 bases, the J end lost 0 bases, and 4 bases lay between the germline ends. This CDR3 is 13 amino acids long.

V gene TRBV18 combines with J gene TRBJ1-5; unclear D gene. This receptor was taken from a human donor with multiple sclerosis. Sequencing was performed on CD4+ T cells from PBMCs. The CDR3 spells CASSRGSNQPQHF. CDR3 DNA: TGTGCCAGCTCACGGGGTAGCAATCAGCCCCAGCATTTT.